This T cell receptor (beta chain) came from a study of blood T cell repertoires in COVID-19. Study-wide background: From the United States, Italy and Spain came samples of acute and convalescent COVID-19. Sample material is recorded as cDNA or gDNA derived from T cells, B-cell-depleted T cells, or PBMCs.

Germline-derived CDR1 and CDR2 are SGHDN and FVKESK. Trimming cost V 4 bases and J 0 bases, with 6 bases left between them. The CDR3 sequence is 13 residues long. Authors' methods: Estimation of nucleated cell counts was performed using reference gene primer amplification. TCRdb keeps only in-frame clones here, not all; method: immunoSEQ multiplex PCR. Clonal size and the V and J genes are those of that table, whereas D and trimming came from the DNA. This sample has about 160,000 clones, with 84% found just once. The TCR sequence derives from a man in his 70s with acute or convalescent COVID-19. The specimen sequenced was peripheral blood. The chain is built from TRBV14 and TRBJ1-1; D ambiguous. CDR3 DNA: TGTGCCAGCAGCCGGCAGGTGAACACTGAAGCTTTCTTT. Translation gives CASSRQVNTEAFF.